Listed here are 21 T cell receptor beta chains from one sample, sequenced in a study of shared clonotypes between healthy human individuals (dated by TCRdb to the early 2020s). The library was made by the immunoSEQ multiplex PCR assay. TCRdb mirrors the immuneACCESS table, restricted to in-frame sequences. Some clones are absent from its copies; in checked studies, under half trace to an unresolved V gene, and the reason for the others is unknown. For this sample there are about 1.1 million clones; approximately 78% appear just once. The leading ten clones occupy 0.5% to 0.6% of the sample. Sequencing was done on a sample of memory CD4+ T cells from PBMCs. According to the study, the label for this sample's cell subset or site signals: CD45RA-negative fraction. These receptors came from a man between 18 and 35 years old in good health. Some clones in this sample may be carry-over from other donors' samples.

The V gene is TRBV19, the J gene TRBJ1-1, with D perhaps matching TRBD1 (5 bases). The germline V and J ends were trimmed by 8 bases and 2 bases, with 15 bases remaining between them. The CDR3 covers 14 residues. From germline, CDR1 is LNHDA and CDR2 SQIVND (reference sequence). Here the CDR3 reads CASLSGRANTEAFF. Here the CDR3 DNA reads TGTGCCAGTCTGTCGGGCAGGGCAAACACTGAAGCTTTCTTT.

The chain is built from TRBV27 and TRBJ1-1; possible D gene TRBD1, 6 bases. The CDR3 has 12 amino acids. The V end was cut by 4 bases, the J end by 12 bases, with 15 bases between. Germline assignment: CDR1 MNHEY and CDR2 SMNVEV (reference sequence). CDR3 residues: CASSSPGTKTFF. The CDR3 DNA follows: TGTGCCAGCAGTTCGCCCGGGACAAAAACTTTCTTT.

The chain employs TRBV28 and TRBJ1-6, with D unclear. V was shortened by 5 bases and J by 9 bases, with 14 bases between the two germline ends. The CDR3 covers 14 residues. CDR1 and CDR2 from the germline V gene are MDHEN and SYDVKM. CDR3 DNA: TGTGCCAGCAGTCCTGCTCTGGTTGCTTCACCCCTCCACTTT. Translating it yields CASSPALVASPLHF.

The chain recombines TRBV9 with TRBJ2-7; 8 bases map to TRBD1. The V gene's germline CDR1 is SGDLS and CDR2 YYNGEE. V gave up 0 bases and J gave up 12 bases; unmatched junction bases: 8. The CDR3 covers 13 residues. The CDR3: CASSVEGQGAMYF. The CDR3 DNA is TGTGCCAGCAGCGTAGAGGGGCAGGGGGCCATGTACTTC.

CDR3 DNA sequence: TGTGCCAGCAGCGCATTGACAGGGCCAAGGAATCAGCCCCAGCATTTT. Translated: CASSALTGPRNQPQHF. The V gene is TRBV2, the J gene TRBJ1-5; TRBD1 matches at 7 bases. Germline loops: CDR1 SNHLY, CDR2 FYNNEI. The CDR3 extends over 16 amino acids. The junction had 12 bases not matched to a gene; V was cut back by 6 bases and J by 4 bases.

This clone was observed a few times. J is TRBJ1-3 and V is TRBV28; D call uncertain. The CDR3 sequence is 15 residues long. CDR1 and CDR2 from the germline V gene are MDHEN and SYDVKM. V lost 1 base, J lost 3 bases, and 10 bases lay in between. The CDR3 protein is CASSLSLGNGNTIYF. Here the CDR3 DNA reads TGTGCCAGCAGTTTATCGCTCGGGAATGGAAACACCATATATTTT.

The CDR3 region has the DNA TGTGCCAGCAGTTTTTCACAGGGTTCGGATGGCTATGGCTACACCTTC. Translated: CASSFSQGSDGYGYTF. The chain employs TRBV27 and TRBJ1-2; maybe TRBD1 (6 bases). The length of the CDR3 is 16 residues. V was clipped by 3 bases and J by 4 bases, with 18 bases between them. Germline V gives CDR1 MNHEY, CDR2 SMNVEV (reference sequence).

The chain combines TRBV5-4 with TRBJ2-5, with 11 bases identical to TRBD2. Germline lookup yields CDR1 SGHNT and CDR2 YYREEE (reference sequence). CDR3 length: 16 amino acids. The trim removed 5 bases at V and 1 base at J, leaving 7 bases unmatched. In nucleotides, the CDR3 is TGTGCCAGCAGTCGGGGACTAGCGGCCCCCCAAGAGACCCAGTACTTC. Amino acid sequence: CASSRGLAAPQETQYF.

The chain uses TRBV19 and TRBJ2-2; D call uncertain. The CDR3 loop spans 12 amino acids. CDR1 is LNHDA, CDR2 SQIVND, per germline (reference sequence). The V end lost 6 bases, the J end lost 6 bases, and 8 bases lay between the germline ends. CDR3 sequence: CASSRWSGELFF. CDR3 DNA: TGTGCCAGTAGCAGGTGGTCCGGGGAGCTGTTTTTT.

The chain couples TRBV6-4 to TRBJ1-1; D is perhaps TRBD1 (5 bases). V was clipped by 8 bases and J by 1 base, with 23 bases between them. CDR1 is MRHNA, CDR2 SNTAGT, per germline. The CDR3 totals 17 residues. CDR3 DNA sequence: TGTGCCAGCCATGATACCGGGGCCCAGGGCGCGAACACTGAAGCTTTCTTT. Its protein product is CASHDTGAQGANTEAFF.

The chain has TRBV5-1 and TRBJ2-5; D is possibly TRBD2 (5 bases). Germline-derived CDR1 and CDR2 are SGHRS and YFSETQ. Trimming cost V 7 bases and J 0 bases, with 13 bases left between them. The CDR3 totals 14 residues. CDR3 DNA: TGCGCCAGCCGGAACGGGGTCAACCAAGAGACCCAGTACTTC. It encodes CASRNGVNQETQYF.

About this clone: The same CDR3 is also encoded by other DNA sequences in this sample. V is TRBV11-2 and J is TRBJ2-7; no clear D gene. Germline V gives CDR1 SGHAT, CDR2 FQNNGV. V was trimmed by 1 base and J by 3 bases, leaving 4 bases between them. CDR3 length equals 12 residues. In DNA form, the CDR3 reads TGTGCCAGCAGCTTAGTTGGCTACGAGCAGTACTTC. This codes for CASSLVGYEQYF. The full variable domain, with the rest looked up from reference TRBV11-2 and TRBJ2-7, is EAGVAQSPRYKIIEKRQSVAFWCNPISGHATLYWYQQILGQGPKLLIQFQNNGVVDDSQLPKDRFSAERLKGVDSTLKIQPAKLEDSAVYLCASSLVGYEQYFGPGTRLTVT.

This sequence joins TRBV7-9 and TRBJ1-2; no firm D call. The germline V and J ends were trimmed by 4 bases and 7 bases, with 4 bases remaining between them. CDR1 is SEHNR, CDR2 FQNEAQ, per germline (reference sequence). CDR3 length equals 10 residues. This CDR3 reads CASSWSGYTF. In DNA, the CDR3 is TGTGCCAGCAGCTGGAGTGGCTACACCTTC.

This sequence joins TRBV9 and TRBJ1-2, with 8 bases matching TRBD1. V lost 2 bases to trimming and J lost 0 bases; unmatched junction nucleotides: 3. In germline, CDR1 is SGDLS, CDR2 YYNGEE. The CDR3 totals 15 residues. DNA for the CDR3: TGTGCCAGCAGCGTTACGGGACAGGCTAACTATGGCTACACCTTC. Encoded protein: CASSVTGQANYGYTF.

There are many counts of this clone. This chain joins TRBV10-3 and TRBJ2-7; possibly TRBD1 for D (5 bases). V lost 6 bases and J lost 2, with 8 bases in between. Germline lookup yields CDR1 ENHRY and CDR2 SYGVKD. The CDR3 sequence is 12 residues long. CDR3 in amino acids: CAISQGPYEQYF. CDR3 nucleotides: TGTGCCATCAGCCAGGGTCCCTACGAGCAGTACTTC.

This chain connects TRBV5-1 to TRBJ1-1, with D possibly matching TRBD1 (5 bases). From germline, CDR1 is SGHRS and CDR2 YFSETQ. The CDR3 is 13 amino acids. Trimming removed 4 bases from V and 4 bases from J, with 11 bases in between. In DNA form, the CDR3 reads TGCGCCAGCAGCATTGACAGCCGCACTGAAGCTTTCTTT. It is translated as CASSIDSRTEAFF.

The chain carries TRBV7-9 and TRBJ1-4; D is unresolved. CDR1 and CDR2 from the germline V gene are SEHNR and FQNEAQ (reference sequence). V was shortened by 1 base and J by 5 bases, with 8 bases between the two germline ends. The CDR3 runs 14 residues. CDR3 residues: CASSLDGSNEKLFF. The CDR3 DNA reads TGTGCCAGCAGCTTAGACGGCTCGAATGAAAAACTGTTTTTT.

The chain joins TRBV28 to TRBJ1-4; possible D gene TRBD1, 6 bases. Germline CDR1 is MDHEN and CDR2 is SYDVKM. Trimming took off 5 bases at V and 5 bases at J, with 18 bases between the two ends. This CDR3 has 16 amino acids. Written as DNA, the CDR3 is TGTGCCAGCAGTCGTCCCGGGGGCCCCTTAAATGAAAAACTGTTTTTT. It yields the protein CASSRPGGPLNEKLFF.

This rearrangement joins TRBV6-6 to TRBJ1-2; no clear D gene. The CDR3 is made up of 15 amino acids. Trimming stripped 3 bases from V and 0 bases from J, with 11 bases between. Germline values: CDR1 MNHNY, CDR2 SVGAGI (reference sequence). CDR3 residues: CASSYRAPSNYGYTF. CDR3 in DNA: TGTGCCAGCAGTTATAGGGCACCATCTAACTATGGCTACACCTTC.

J is TRBJ2-3 and V is TRBV9, with 10 nucleotides matching TRBD1. CDR1 SGDLS and CDR2 YYNGEE come from the germline V gene. The ends lost 2 bases at V and 1 base at J; junction bases unmatched: 13. The CDR3 sequence is 19 residues long. This CDR3 reads CASSVRGIGTGEGTDTQYF. CDR3 DNA: TGTGCCAGCAGCGTCCGCGGTATCGGGACAGGGGAAGGCACAGATACGCAGTATTTT.

This clone was counted between two and nine times. The genes are TRBV7-2 and TRBJ2-5, with D possibly matching TRBD2 (6 bases). Germline values: CDR1 SGHTA, CDR2 FQGNSA. CDR3 length: 14 residues. V was shortened by 2 bases and J by 1 base, with 8 bases between the two germline ends. The CDR3 DNA follows: TGTGCCAGCAGCTTAATGCGGGGCCAAGAGACCCAGTACTTC. This codes for CASSLMRGQETQYF.